Described below is a single T cell receptor (beta chain) sequence and its context. Losses at the gene ends were 3 bases for V and 0 bases for J; bases not matched to a gene: 7. This CDR3 region has 17 residues. Germline CDR1 is SGHVS and CDR2 is FQNEAQ. Sequencing was performed with immunoSEQ multiplex PCR; in TCRdb, only in-frame clones are kept and a portion is missing. The table has about 40,000 clones, 85% to 90% seen once; the top ten hold 4.5% to 5.5%. This record belongs to a study of T cell changes during pregnancy in multiple sclerosis. V is TRBV7-8 and J is TRBJ2-2; 7 bases are a match to TRBD2. The TCR originated in a female donor in good health, enrolled as a control in a pregnancy study. The sequencing used peripheral blood, collected in the second trimester of pregnancy. The CDR3 DNA reads as TGTGCCAGCAGCTTCCCTAAAGCGGGAACGAACACCGGGGAGCTGTTTTTT. Its translation is CASSFPKAGTNTGELFF.